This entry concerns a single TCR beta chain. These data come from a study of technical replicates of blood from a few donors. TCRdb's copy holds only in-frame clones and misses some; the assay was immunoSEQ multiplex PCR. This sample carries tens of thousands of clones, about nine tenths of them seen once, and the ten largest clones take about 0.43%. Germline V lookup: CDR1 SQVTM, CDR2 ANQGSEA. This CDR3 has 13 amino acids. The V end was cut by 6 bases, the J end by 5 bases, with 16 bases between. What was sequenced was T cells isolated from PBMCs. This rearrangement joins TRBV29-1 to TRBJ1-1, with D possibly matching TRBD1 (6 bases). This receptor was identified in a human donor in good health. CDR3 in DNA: TGCAGCGTAACAGGGTCTAGGTGGACTGAAGCTTTCTTT. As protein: CSVTGSRWTEAFF.